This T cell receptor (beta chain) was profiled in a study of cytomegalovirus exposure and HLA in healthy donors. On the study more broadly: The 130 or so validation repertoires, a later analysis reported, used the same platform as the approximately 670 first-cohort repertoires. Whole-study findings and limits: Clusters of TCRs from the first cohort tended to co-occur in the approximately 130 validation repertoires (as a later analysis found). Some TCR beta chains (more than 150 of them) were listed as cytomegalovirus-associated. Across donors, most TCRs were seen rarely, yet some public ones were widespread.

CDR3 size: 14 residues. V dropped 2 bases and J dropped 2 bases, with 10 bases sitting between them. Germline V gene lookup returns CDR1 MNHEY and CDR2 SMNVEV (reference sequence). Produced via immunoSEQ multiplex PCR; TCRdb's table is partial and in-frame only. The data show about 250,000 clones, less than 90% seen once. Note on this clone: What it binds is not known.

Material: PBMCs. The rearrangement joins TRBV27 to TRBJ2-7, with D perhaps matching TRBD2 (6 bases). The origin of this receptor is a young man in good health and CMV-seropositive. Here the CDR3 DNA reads TGTGCCAGCAGTTTAAGGCTAGCGACCTACGAGCAGTACTTC. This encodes CASSLRLATYEQYF.